Here is one T cell receptor beta chain with its context. The antigen remains undetermined. The sample belongs to a study of monozygotic twins with inflammatory bowel disease. General study points: No difference was seen in repertoire similarity between concordant and discordant twins, possibly from limited power. Patient repertoires may have gained variability from differing immunosuppressive treatments.

TCRdb reprocessed the 5' RACE reads and stores each CDR3 protein as one record, lacking DNA. Its table records hundreds of thousands of distinct CDR3 sequences. The germline CDR1 and CDR2 sequences are DFQATT and SNEGSKA (reference sequence). The CDR3 runs to 15 residues. No T cells were sorted before total RNA was taken from whole blood. The sample comprised blood. The chain joins TRBV20-1 to TRBJ2-1; TCRdb returns TRBD2, unconfirmable since there is no DNA. This receptor was identified in a human donor with ulcerative colitis or Crohn's disease, or a healthy co-twin of an affected twin (not recorded which). Here the CDR3 reads CSARRLAAARVEQFF.